These 8 T cell receptor beta chains came from one sample sequenced in a study of blood T cell repertoires in COVID-19 (TCRdb year 2020). Libraries came from the immunoSEQ multiplex PCR assay. TCRdb mirrors the immuneACCESS table, restricted to in-frame sequences. Some clones are absent from its copies; in checked studies, under half trace to an unresolved V gene, and the reason for the others is unknown. This sample comprises 380,000 or so clones, around 90% of them detected only once. The ten largest clones capture 0.95% to 1.5% of the sample. The sequenced sample consisted of peripheral blood. The receptor source for this set is a man aged 35 to 55 with acute or convalescent COVID-19.

This clone was detected ten times or more. The chain links TRBV6-5 to TRBJ2-7, with 7 bases matching TRBD1. V dropped 7 bases and J dropped 1; count of bases not matched to a gene: 7. This CDR3 region has 14 residues. Per germline, CDR1 MNHEY and CDR2 SVGAGI. DNA of the CDR3: TGTGCCAGCACCGCCGGGACAGCATCCTACGAGCAGTACTTC. Translation: CASTAGTASYEQYF.

This clone has more than one count but fewer than ten. The same CDR3 arises from other DNA sequences in this sample as well. The chain links TRBV19 to TRBJ1-4, with 9 positions matching TRBD1. Trimming cost V 4 bases and J 8 bases; bases outside gene matches: 8. From germline, CDR1 is LNHDA and CDR2 SQIVND (reference sequence). This CDR3 comprises 15 residues. The CDR3 loop reads CASSTGTGSGEKLFF. In nucleotides, the CDR3 is TGTGCCAGTAGTACCGGGACAGGGTCGGGCGAAAAACTGTTTTTT.

The chain recombines TRBV5-6 with TRBJ2-5; 7 nucleotides agree with TRBD1. V gave up 4 bases and J gave up 1 base; unmatched junction bases: 7. Germline V gene sequence: CDR1 SGHDT, CDR2 YYEEEE. The CDR3 is 15 residues long. The CDR3 bases are TGTGCCAGCAGCACCGACAGGGCCCTCCAAGAGACCCAGTACTTC. It yields the protein CASSTDRALQETQYF. The complete variable domain, with remaining parts taken from reference TRBV5-6 and TRBJ2-5, reads DAGVTQSPTHLIKTRGQQVTLRCSPKSGHDTVSWYQQALGQGPQFIFQYYEEEERQRGNFPDRFSGHQFPNYSSELNVNALLLGDSALYLCASSTDRALQETQYFGPGTRLLVL.

This rearrangement joins TRBV7-3 to TRBJ2-2, with D maybe TRBD1 (6 bases). The CDR3 runs to 15 residues. The germline CDR1 and CDR2 sequences are SGHTA and FQGTGA. V shed 4 bases and J shed 6 bases, with 15 bases lying between them. CDR3 bases: TGTGCCAGCAGCTACTCCGGGACATACCCCGGGGAGCTGTTTTTT. Its translation: CASSYSGTYPGELFF.

The chain uses TRBV6-5 and TRBJ2-3; tentatively, D is TRBD1 (6 bases). CDR3 size: 14 residues. V lost 7 bases and J 7 bases, leaving 18 bases between the germline ends. Germline-derived CDR1 and CDR2 are MNHEY and SVGAGI. The CDR3 is CASIRTQGSNTQYF. The DNA for the CDR3 is TGTGCCAGCATACGAACACAGGGATCCAATACGCAGTATTTT.

The CDR3 sequence is CATSGGDGLSYGYTF. Written as DNA, the CDR3 is TGTGCCACCTCAGGGGGCGATGGCCTAAGCTATGGCTACACCTTC. V and J are TRBV27 and TRBJ1-2, with 8 bases identical to TRBD1. Germline V gene lookup returns CDR1 MNHEY and CDR2 SMNVEV (reference sequence). V lost 10 bases to trimming and J lost 4 bases; unmatched junction nucleotides: 14. CDR3 size: 15 residues.

The chain employs TRBV28 and TRBJ1-5; maybe TRBD1 (5 bases). The germline V gene has CDR1 MDHEN and CDR2 SYDVKM. The V gene lost 3 bases and the J gene lost 4 bases, with 13 bases spanning the gap. This CDR3 has 15 residues. CDR3 in amino acids: CASSFTGARNQPQHF. CDR3 DNA sequence: TGTGCCAGCAGTTTTACTGGGGCCAGAAATCAGCCCCAGCATTTT.

The chain has TRBV6-1 and TRBJ2-5, with 9 nucleotides matching TRBD2. The germline V gene encodes CDR1 MNHNS and CDR2 SASEGT. The CDR3 extends over 17 amino acids. The V gene end was trimmed by 2 bases and the J gene end by 4 bases; junction bases not matched to a gene: 11. The CDR3 DNA sequence: TGTGCCAGCAGTGAATTCGCTGGTAGCGGGAGATCAGAGACCCAGTACTTC. It specifies CASSEFAGSGRSETQYF.